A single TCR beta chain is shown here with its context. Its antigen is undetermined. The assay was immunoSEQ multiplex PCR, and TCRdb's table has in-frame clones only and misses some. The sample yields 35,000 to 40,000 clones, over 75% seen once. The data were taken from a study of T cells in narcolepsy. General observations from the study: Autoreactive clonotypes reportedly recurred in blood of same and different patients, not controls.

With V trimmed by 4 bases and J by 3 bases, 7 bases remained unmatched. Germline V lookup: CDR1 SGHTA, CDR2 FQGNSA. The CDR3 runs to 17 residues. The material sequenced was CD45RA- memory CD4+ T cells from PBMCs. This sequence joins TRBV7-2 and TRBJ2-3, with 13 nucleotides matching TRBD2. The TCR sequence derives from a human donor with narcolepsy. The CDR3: CASSSLAGGPVTDTQYF. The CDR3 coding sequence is TGTGCCAGCAGCTCACTAGCGGGGGGGCCAGTGACAGATACGCAGTATTTT.